The source of this T cell receptor beta chain is a study of a mutant IDH1 vaccine in newly diagnosed glioma. On the study more broadly: Treated patients comprised roughly 60% males and roughly 40% females, mean age roughly 44 years.

Of note for this clone: Antigen: not known.

Time point meaning: week 11, during vaccination. Every vaccination contained 300 ug of the mutant IDH1 20-mer peptide and was paired with topical imiquimod. The assay was immunoSEQ multiplex PCR, and TCRdb's table has in-frame clones only and misses some. The sample carries some 64,000 clones, 75% to 85% recorded once. This TCR was sampled from a man aged 50 to 60 with glioma. This specimen was PBMCs, taken from a glioma patient whose treatment included an IDH1 peptide vaccine.

The chain's CDR3 is CASTKQGPYGYTF. The CDR3 region has the DNA TGTGCCAGCACTAAACAGGGCCCCTATGGCTACACCTTC. This chain joins TRBV28 and TRBJ1-2; tentative D call: TRBD1 (6 bases). Trimming cost V 7 bases and J 4 bases, with 13 bases left between them. CDR1 and CDR2 (germline): MDHEN, SYDVKM. The CDR3 sequence is 13 residues long.